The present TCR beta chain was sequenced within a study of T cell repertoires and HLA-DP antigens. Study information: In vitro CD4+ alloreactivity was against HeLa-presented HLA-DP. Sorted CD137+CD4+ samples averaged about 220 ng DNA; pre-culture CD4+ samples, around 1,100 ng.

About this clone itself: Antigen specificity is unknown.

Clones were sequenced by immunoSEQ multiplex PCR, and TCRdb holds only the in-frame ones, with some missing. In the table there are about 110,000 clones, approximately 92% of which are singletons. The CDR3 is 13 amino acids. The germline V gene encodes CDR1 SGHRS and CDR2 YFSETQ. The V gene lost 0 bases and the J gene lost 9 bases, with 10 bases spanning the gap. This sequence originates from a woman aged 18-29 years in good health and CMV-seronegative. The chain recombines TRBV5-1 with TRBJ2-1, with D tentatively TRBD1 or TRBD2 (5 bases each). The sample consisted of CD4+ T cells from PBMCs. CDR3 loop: CASSLGGSGEQFF. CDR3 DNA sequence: TGCGCCAGCAGCTTGGGGGGGAGTGGTGAGCAGTTCTTC.